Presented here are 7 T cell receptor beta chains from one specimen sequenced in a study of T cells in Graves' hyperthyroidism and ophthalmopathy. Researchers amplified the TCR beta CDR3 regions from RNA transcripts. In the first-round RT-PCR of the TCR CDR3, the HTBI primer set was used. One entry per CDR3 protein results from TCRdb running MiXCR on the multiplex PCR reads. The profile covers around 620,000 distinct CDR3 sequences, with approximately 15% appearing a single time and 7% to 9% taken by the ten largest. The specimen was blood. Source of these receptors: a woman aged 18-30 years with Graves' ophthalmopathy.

CDR3: CASSHGPQGNSYEQYF. DNA of the CDR3: TGTGCCAGCAGCCACGGCCCCCAGGGGAACTCCTACGAGCAGTACTTC. V and J are TRBV6-1 and TRBJ2-7; D might be TRBD1 (6 bases). This CDR3 is 16 amino acids long. CDR1 is MNHNS, CDR2 SASEGT, per germline. Trimming took off 6 bases at V and 0 bases at J, with 18 bases between the two ends.

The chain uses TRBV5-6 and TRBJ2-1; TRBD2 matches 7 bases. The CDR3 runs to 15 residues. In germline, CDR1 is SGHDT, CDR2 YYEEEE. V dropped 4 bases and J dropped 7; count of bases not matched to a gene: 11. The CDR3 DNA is TGTGCCAGCAGCCGGTTGGGGGAGGGAAGAAATGAGCAGTTCTTC. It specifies CASSRLGEGRNEQFF.

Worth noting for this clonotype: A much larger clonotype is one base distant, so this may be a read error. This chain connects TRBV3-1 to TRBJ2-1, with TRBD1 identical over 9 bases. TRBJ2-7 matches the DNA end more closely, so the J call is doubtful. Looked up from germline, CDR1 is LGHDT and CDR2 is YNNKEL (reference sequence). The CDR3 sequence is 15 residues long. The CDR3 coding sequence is TGTGCCAGCAGCCGCGGGACAGGGAGAGGCAATGAGCAGTACTTC. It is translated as CASSRGTGRGNEQYF.

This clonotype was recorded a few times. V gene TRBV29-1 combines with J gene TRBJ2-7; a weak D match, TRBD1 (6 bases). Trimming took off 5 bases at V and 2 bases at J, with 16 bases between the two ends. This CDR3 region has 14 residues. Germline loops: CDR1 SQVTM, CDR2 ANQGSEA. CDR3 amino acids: CSVRSGTSTYEQYF. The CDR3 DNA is TGCAGCGTTCGCTCCGGGACAAGCACCTACGAGCAGTACTTC.

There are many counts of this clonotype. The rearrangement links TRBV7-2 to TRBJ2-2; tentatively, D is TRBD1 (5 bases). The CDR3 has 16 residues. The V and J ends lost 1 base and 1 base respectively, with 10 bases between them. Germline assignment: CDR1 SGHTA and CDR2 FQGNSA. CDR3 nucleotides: TGTGCCAGCAGCTTAGGGGGCGCCCTGAACACCGGGGAGCTGTTTTTT. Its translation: CASSLGGALNTGELFF.

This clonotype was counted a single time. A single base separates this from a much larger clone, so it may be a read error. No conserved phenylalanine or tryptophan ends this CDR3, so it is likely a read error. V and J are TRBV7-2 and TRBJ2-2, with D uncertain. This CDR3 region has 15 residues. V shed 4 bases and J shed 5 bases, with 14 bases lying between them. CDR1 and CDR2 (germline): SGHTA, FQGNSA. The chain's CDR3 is CASSWVARGTGELFL. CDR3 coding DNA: TGTGCCAGCAGCTGGGTGGCTAGAGGAACCGGGGAGCTGTTTCTT.

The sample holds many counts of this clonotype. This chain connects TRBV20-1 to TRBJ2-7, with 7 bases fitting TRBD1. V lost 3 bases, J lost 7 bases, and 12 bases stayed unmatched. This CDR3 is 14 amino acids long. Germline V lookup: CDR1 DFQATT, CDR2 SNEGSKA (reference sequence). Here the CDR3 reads CSASRDSITGEQYF. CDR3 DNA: TGCAGTGCTAGCCGGGACAGCATTACAGGGGAGCAGTACTTC.